This T cell receptor (beta chain) was identified during a study of blood T cell repertoires in COVID-19. The V end lost 6 bases, the J end lost 5 bases, and 14 bases lay between the germline ends. Germline CDR1 is MNHEY and CDR2 is SVGAGI. The CDR3 consists of 13 residues. Those who participated ranged in age from about 18 to 95 years and resided in about 24 US areas. In the original processing: Reference gene primers were amplified, and this amplification served to estimate nucleated cell counts. Assay used: immunoSEQ multiplex PCR; TCRdb lists only in-frame clones, some missing. The V and J calls and clone size are taken from that table; D and trimming were inferred from the DNA. The sample carries 120,000 to 150,000 clones, about 90% recorded once.

The chain employs TRBV6-5 and TRBJ2-7; D perhaps matches TRBD1 (5 bases). The TCR comes from a woman between 35 and 50 years old who had been exposed to COVID-19. Sample: PBMCs or T cells enriched from blood (not recorded which). The CDR3 loop reads CASSDPVGHEQYF. Written as DNA, the CDR3 is TGTGCCAGCAGCGACCCGGTGGGGCACGAGCAGTACTTC.